This T cell receptor beta chain was recorded in a study of T cell responses to AZD1222 COVID-19 vaccine. Study outcomes and limitations: Spike-specific TCRs gained breadth and depth after people received two AZD1222 doses.

Germline V CDR1 and CDR2: SGHRS, YFSETQ. V dropped 4 bases and J dropped 1; count of bases not matched to a gene: 3. CDR3 length equals 16 residues. Measured with immunoSEQ multiplex PCR; TCRdb has only the in-frame clones, and not every one. Here the sample spans 99,000 or so clones, approximately 89% being singletons. On this clone itself: Its antigen is unidentified.

The chain combines TRBV5-1 with TRBJ2-2, with 11 nucleotides matching TRBD2. The sequence derives from an adult in good health. Sequencing used peripheral blood, obtained on day 0 of AZD1222 vaccination. CDR3 nucleotides: TGCGCCAGCAGCCGAGGACTAGCGGGGAACACCGGGGAGCTGTTTTTT. Translated: CASSRGLAGNTGELFF.